Following are 10 T cell receptor beta chains from one sample sequenced in a study of OX40 agonist ivuxolimab in advanced cancers. The protocol was immunoSEQ multiplex PCR, while the TCRdb copy is restricted to in-frame clones and leaves out a portion. The sample shows 95,000 to 150,000 clones, over 85% of them seen only once. The source was CD4+ or CD8+ T cells sorted from blood, collected in a trial of the OX40 agonist ivuxolimab. The receptors were sampled from an adult with an advanced solid tumor such as melanoma, head and neck, liver or kidney cancer.

The rearrangement joins TRBV7-2 to TRBJ2-6; D unresolved. Germline-derived CDR1 and CDR2 are SGHTA and FQGNSA. V was clipped by 5 bases and J by 0 bases, with 8 bases between them. CDR3 length: 15 residues. The CDR3, as DNA: TGTGCCAGCAGCGCAGGAAACTCTGGGGCCAACGTCCTGACTTTC. As protein: CASSAGNSGANVLTF.

The chain employs TRBV5-1 and TRBJ1-2; 7 bases are a match to TRBD1. Germline V gene sequence: CDR1 SGHRS, CDR2 YFSETQ. This CDR3 has 15 amino acids. Trimming cost V 0 bases and J 4 bases; bases outside gene matches: 6. The CDR3 bases are TGCGCCAGCAGCTTGGTGGGGGACAGCGCCTATGGCTACACCTTC. Protein: CASSLVGDSAYGYTF.

The table lists this clone with a few counts. The rearrangement links TRBV5-1 to TRBJ1-6; D unresolved. V was clipped by 4 bases and J by 12 bases, with 11 bases between them. The CDR3 covers 12 residues. Germline V gives CDR1 SGHRS, CDR2 YFSETQ. CDR3 in DNA: TGCGCCAGCAGCCCCGGGTCTGGACCCCTCCACTTT. This sequence encodes CASSPGSGPLHF.

The chain joins TRBV5-1 to TRBJ2-6, with 7 bases fitting TRBD1. J gave up 0 bases and V 5 bases, and 11 bases lay outside the gene matches. The CDR3 has 18 residues. Per germline, CDR1 SGHRS and CDR2 YFSETQ. CDR3: CASRAETGVFSGANVLTF. In nucleotides, the CDR3 is TGCGCCAGCAGGGCAGAAACAGGGGTTTTCTCTGGGGCCAACGTCCTGACTTTC.

The rearrangement uses TRBV6-1 and TRBJ1-2; tentative D call: TRBD1 (6 bases). CDR3 length equals 13 residues. V lost 10 bases and J lost 8, with 20 bases in between. CDR1 is MNHNS, CDR2 SASEGT, per germline. The DNA of the CDR3 is TGTGCCACTGTTACACCGGGACAAGGGGGCTACACCTTC. Amino acids: CATVTPGQGGYTF.

This rearrangement joins TRBV5-6 to TRBJ2-1; TRBD2 aligns across 12 bases. V dropped 4 bases and J dropped 5; count of bases not matched to a gene: 7. The CDR3 totals 16 residues. Germline V gene data show CDR1 as SGHDT and CDR2 as YYEEEE. The CDR3 here is CASSPRLAGVHNEQFF. DNA of the CDR3: TGTGCCAGCAGCCCCCGACTAGCGGGAGTCCACAATGAGCAGTTCTTC.

This chain uses TRBV30 with TRBJ1-1, with TRBD1 matching over 7 bases. This CDR3 contains 13 residues. The germline CDR1 and CDR2 sequences are GTSNPN and SVGIG (reference sequence). V lost 1 base and J lost 10; bases outside the gene matches: 9. CDR3 region: CAWSGSGAGGAFF. The CDR3 region has the DNA TGTGCCTGGAGTGGTTCCGGGGCAGGGGGAGCTTTCTTT.

This sequence joins TRBV5-4 and TRBJ1-4; 7 nucleotides agree with TRBD1. V gave up 1 base and J gave up 10 bases; unmatched junction bases: 10. The CDR3 has 15 amino acids. The V gene's germline CDR1 is SGHNT and CDR2 YYREEE (reference sequence). CDR3 in DNA: TGTGCCAGCAGCTTGTTCGGAGGACAGGAAAGAAAACTGTTTTTT. As protein: CASSLFGGQERKLFF. Full variable domain (outside the CDR3, taken from reference TRBV5-4 and TRBJ1-4): ETGVTQSPTHLIKTRGQQVTLRCSSQSGHNTVSWYQQALGQGPQFIFQYYREEENGRGNFPPRFSGLQFPNYSSELNVNALELDDSALYLCASSLFGGQERKLFFGSGTQLSVL.

This chain connects TRBV19 to TRBJ2-5; D is unclear. The V gene's germline CDR1 is LNHDA and CDR2 SQIVND (reference sequence). This CDR3 comprises 14 residues. Trimming removed 1 base from V and 3 bases from J, with 9 bases in between. The CDR3 loop is CASSIVHLKETQYF. CDR3 in DNA: TGTGCCAGTAGTATAGTGCATCTGAAAGAGACCCAGTACTTC.

This clone was counted once. The chain employs TRBV10-2 and TRBJ2-7; D possibly matches TRBD1 or TRBD2 (5 bases each). Germline V gives CDR1 WSHSY, CDR2 SAAADI. Trimming cost V 2 bases and J 3 bases, with 17 bases left between them. The CDR3 totals 16 residues. CDR3 sequence reads: CASSEVVGQGVYEQYF. The CDR3 DNA reads as TGCGCCAGCAGTGAGGTGGTTGGGCAGGGAGTCTACGAGCAGTACTTC.